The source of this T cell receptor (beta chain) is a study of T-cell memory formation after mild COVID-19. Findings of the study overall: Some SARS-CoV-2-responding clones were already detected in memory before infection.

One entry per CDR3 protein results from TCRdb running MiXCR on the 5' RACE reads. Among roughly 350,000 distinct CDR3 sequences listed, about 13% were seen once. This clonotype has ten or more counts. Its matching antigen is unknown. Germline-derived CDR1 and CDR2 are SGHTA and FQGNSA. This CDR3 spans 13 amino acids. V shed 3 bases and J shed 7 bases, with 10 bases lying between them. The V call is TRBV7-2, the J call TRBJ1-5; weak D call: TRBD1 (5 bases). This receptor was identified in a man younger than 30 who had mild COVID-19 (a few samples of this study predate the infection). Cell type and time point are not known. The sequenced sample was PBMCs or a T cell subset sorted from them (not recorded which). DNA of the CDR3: TGTGCCAGCAGCTTTGGGGGTGGCCAGCCCCAGCATTTT. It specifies CASSFGGGQPQHF.